The 22 T cell receptor beta chains presented below share a single source sample, sequenced in a study of CD8+ T cells in alopecia areata. Sorting used CD4, CD8alpha, NKG2D, NKG2ACE and other markers on pooled cutaneous lymph node cells. cDNA prepared by RNA extraction and subsequent reverse transcription served as the template for sequencing. Assay used: immunoSEQ multiplex PCR; TCRdb lists only in-frame clones, some missing. The sample has 250,000 or so clones, none seen only once. The source material was CD4+ T cells sorted from a lymph node. These receptors all stem from a C3H/HeJ mouse with alopecia areata. This strain has MHC haplotype H2-k.

On this clone: Genes here carry mouse names. The CDR3 is cut off 4 residues early in the read; its end comes from the germline J gene. The gene calls are TRBV13-3 and TRBJ2-1, with D possibly being TRBD2 (7 bases). Trimming shortened V by 2 bases and J by 5 bases, and 11 bases separated the two germline ends. CDR3 length: 14 amino acids. Germline values: CDR1 NNHDY, CDR2 SYVADS. The CDR3 loop reads CASSDGGRDAEQFF. The sequenced CDR3 bases are TGTGCCAGCAGTGACGGGGGGCGGGATGCT.

This clone occurred a few times. The listed genes are named as in mouse. The read terminates 4 residues before the CDR3 end, so the remaining end is supplied by the germline J gene. The V gene is TRBV5, the J gene TRBJ2-1; 10 positions agree with TRBD2. There are 15 residues in the CDR3. The germline V gene has CDR1 LGHNA and CDR2 YNLKQL (reference sequence). J was trimmed by 4 bases and V by 2 bases; bases with no gene match: 2. Here the CDR3 reads CASSQTGGEYAEQFF. CDR3 DNA, as far as it was read: TGTGCCAGCAGCCAAACTGGGGGGGAGTATGCT.

The sample holds a few counts of this clone. Mouse gene names apply. The observed sequence ends 4 residues before the CDR3 terminus, with the missing tail filled in from the germline J gene. V gene TRBV13-3 combines with J gene TRBJ2-1; 12 positions match TRBD2. CDR1 is NNHDY, CDR2 SYVADS, per germline. The CDR3 has 18 amino acids. With 1 base clipped from V and 0 bases from J, the junction kept 5 bases outside the gene matches. CDR3 protein: CASSDWGLGGLNYAEQFF. The sequenced part of the CDR3 DNA is TGTGCCAGCAGTGATTGGGGACTGGGGGGACTTAACTATGCT.

This clone has a handful of counts. Gene names denote mouse genes. The DNA ends 4 residues before the CDR3 does, and the rest of the CDR3 is filled in from the germline J gene. Other nucleotide sequences in the sample specify the same CDR3. This rearrangement joins TRBV13-1 to TRBJ2-3, with 8 bases aligning to TRBD2. Germline loops: CDR1 NSHNY, CDR2 SYGAGN. With 0 bases clipped from V and 1 base from J, the junction kept 4 bases outside the gene matches. The CDR3 contains 16 residues. This CDR3 is CASSDGGGRGAETLYF. The sequenced part of the CDR3 DNA is TGTGCCAGCAGTGATGGGGGGGGGCGCGGTGCAGAA.

A few counts support this clone. Mouse gene names and germline throughout. The read ends 3 residues early relative to the CDR3; the germline J gene fills the gap. The identical CDR3 is also encoded by other nucleotide sequences in the sample. The chain links TRBV5 to TRBJ1-6; D not resolved. TRBJ1-6 is labeled an ORF, and its function is uncertain. The germline V gene has CDR1 LGHNA and CDR2 YNLKQL (reference sequence). This CDR3 spans 15 amino acids. V lost 0 bases, J lost 4 bases, and 7 bases lay in between. The CDR3 DNA, read in part, is TGTGCCAGCAGCCAAGATGGGGATTATAATTCGCCC. It codes for CASSQDGDYNSP. The entire CDR3 reads CASSQDGDYNSPLYF.

A remark on this clone: Mouse gene names and germline throughout. The sequenced fragment ends 4 residues before the CDR3 boundary, so the rest is inferred from the germline J gene. V gene TRBV5 combines with J gene TRBJ2-3; D gene ambiguous. The CDR3 has 15 residues. V gave up 2 bases and J gave up 0 bases, with 9 bases separating them. Per the germline V gene, CDR1 is LGHNA and CDR2 is YNLKQL (reference sequence). Partial CDR3 DNA: TGTGCCAGCAGCCAACTCCAGACTAGTGCAGAA. Protein product: CASSQLQTSAE. The CDR3, in full, reads CASSQLQTSAETLYF.

A remark on this clone: The gene symbols are mouse symbols. Read sequence stops 4 residues before the CDR3 end, and the germline J gene provides the missing end. This chain uses TRBV13-1 with TRBJ1-2; 7 bases align to TRBD1. The CDR3 loop spans 15 amino acids. Germline V CDR1 and CDR2: NSHNY, SYGAGN. J was trimmed by 1 base and V by 1 base; bases with no gene match: 4. CDR3 bases read: TGTGCCAGCAGTGATCCGGGACAGAGAAACTCC. It translates to CASSDPGQRNS. The CDR3 reads in full as CASSDPGQRNSDYTF.

Notes on this clone: Gene names are mouse gene names. The CDR3 end falls 4 residues outside the read, so it is completed with the germline J gene. The chain uses TRBV19 and TRBJ2-7, with 10 bases aligning to TRBD1. CDR3 length: 14 residues. The V gene's germline CDR1 is FNHDT and CDR2 SITEND (reference sequence). CDR3 loop: CASSIDRGPDEQYF. The covered CDR3 bases are TGTGCCAGCAGTATTGACAGGGGGCCGGAT.

In the case of this clone: The gene names here belong to mouse. The read ends 4 residues early relative to the CDR3; the germline J gene fills the gap. The sample has other DNA sequences that encode this CDR3 too. This rearrangement joins TRBV5 to TRBJ2-1; 10 bases align to TRBD1. The V gene's germline CDR1 is LGHNA and CDR2 YNLKQL (reference sequence). The CDR3 length is 15 residues. Trimming removed 4 bases from V and 1 base from J; junction bases left unmatched: 1. CDR3 DNA, as far as it was read: TGTGCCAGCAGCCCGGGACAGGGGAACTATGCT. Its protein is CASSPGQGNYA. The full CDR3 protein is CASSPGQGNYAEQFF.

As for this clone: Gene and germline names: mouse. The read terminates 4 residues ahead of where the CDR3 ends, so the germline J gene completes it. The genes are TRBV19 and TRBJ1-1, with D unclear. Germline V gene sequence: CDR1 FNHDT, CDR2 SITEND (reference sequence). CDR3 length: 14 amino acids. Trimming removed 1 base at V and 0 bases at J, with 7 bases between. The covered CDR3 bases are TGTGCCAGCAGTATATCCACTGCAAACACA. The encoded protein is CASSISTANT. The full CDR3 is CASSISTANTEVFF.

On this clone: Here the gene names and germline are mouse. The read stops 4 residues short of the end of the CDR3; the missing end is completed from the germline J gene. The chain combines TRBV19 with TRBJ2-3; TRBD2 matches at 7 bases. The V gene end was trimmed by 4 bases and the J gene end by 1 base; junction bases not matched to a gene: 6. CDR3 length equals 15 residues. CDR1 is FNHDT and CDR2 is SITEND in the germline V gene (reference sequence). CDR3 DNA (partial): TGTGCCAGCAGTGTACTGGGGTCTGGTGCAGAA. Protein sequence: CASSVLGSGAE. The whole CDR3 region reads CASSVLGSGAETLYF.

This clone was observed a few times. Any gene name here is a mouse gene name. The DNA ends 4 residues before the CDR3 does, and the rest of the CDR3 is filled in from the germline J gene. In the same sample, other DNA sequences code for this CDR3. This chain uses TRBV1 with TRBJ2-1, with TRBD1 matching 8 bases. Germline CDR1 reads NSQYPW; CDR2 reads LRSPGD (reference sequence). Germline trimming cut 3 bases from V and 1 base from J; bases unmatched to any gene: 2. There are 15 residues in the CDR3. CDR3 protein: CTCSATGGNYAEQFF. Partial CDR3 DNA: TGCACCTGCAGTGCCACAGGGGGGAACTATGCT.

This clone was detected a few times. The genes are named according to mouse. Read data end 4 residues before the CDR3 end; the end is taken from the germline J gene. In the same sample, other DNA sequences code for this CDR3. The chain uses TRBV31 and TRBJ2-2, with D maybe TRBD1 (6 bases). Germline assignment: CDR1 GKSSPN and CDR2 SITVG. The CDR3 totals 15 residues. Trimming took 3 bases from V and 0 from J, leaving 11 bases between them. The covered CDR3 bases are TGTGCCTGGAGCCCCGGGACAACAAACACCGGG. Encoded protein: CAWSPGTTNTG. The full CDR3 is CAWSPGTTNTGQLYF.

This clone was seen ten or more times. All gene names here are mouse names. The read terminates 4 residues before the CDR3 end, so the remaining end is supplied by the germline J gene. This chain joins TRBV14 and TRBJ2-5; 12 nucleotides match TRBD1. The CDR3 has 15 residues. CDR1 and CDR2 from the germline V gene are SGHDT and FRDEAV. The part of the CDR3 DNA that was read is TGTGCCAGCAGACACGGGACAGGGGGCCCAGAC. Protein sequence: CASRHGTGGPD. The CDR3, in full, reads CASRHGTGGPDTQYF.

This clone was detected only a few times. All gene names here are mouse names. The CDR3 end lies 4 residues beyond the end of the read and is filled in from the germline J gene. This rearrangement joins TRBV3 to TRBJ2-1, with 11 bases identical to TRBD2. J was trimmed by 6 bases and V by 6 bases; bases with no gene match: 7. The CDR3 loop spans 15 amino acids. Germline assignment: CDR1 SNHLY and CDR2 FYNGKV (reference sequence). CDR3 bases read: TGTGCCAGCAGGCCCACTGGGGGGGCGCGTGCT. Its protein is CASRPTGGARA. The full CDR3 protein reads CASRPTGGARAEQFF.

To note about this clone: Germline and genes here are mouse. The read stops 4 residues short of the end of the CDR3; the missing end is completed from the germline J gene. Other DNA sequences in this sample translate to the same CDR3. The chain joins TRBV19 to TRBJ1-1; 8 bases line up with TRBD1. Germline V lookup: CDR1 FNHDT, CDR2 SITEND (reference sequence). CDR3 size: 14 residues. V dropped 4 bases and J dropped 4; count of bases not matched to a gene: 6. The CDR3 sequence is CASSPDRGGTEVFF. CDR3 DNA, as far as it was read: TGTGCCAGCAGTCCCGACAGGGGAGGCACA. Filled out from reference TRBV19 and TRBJ1-1, the complete variable domain reads GGIITQTPKFLIGQEGQKLTLKCQQNFNHDTMYWYRQDSGKGLRLIYYSITENDLQKGDLSEGYDASREKKSSFSLTVTSAQKNEMAVFLCASSPDRGGTEVFFGKGTRLTVV.

Worth noting for this clone: The genes and germline here are from mouse. The read finishes 4 residues shy of the CDR3 end, and the germline J gene is used to complete it. The chain has TRBV31 and TRBJ1-1; D might be TRBD1 (6 bases). Germline CDR1 GKSSPN, CDR2 SITVG. The V gene lost 2 bases and the J gene lost 4 bases, with 8 bases spanning the gap. This CDR3 has 12 amino acids. CDR3 DNA (partial): TGTGCCTGGAGTTGGGGGGCCACA. It yields the protein CAWSWGAT. The CDR3 as a whole reads CAWSWGATEVFF.

This clone was detected only a few times. Mouse gene names apply. The CDR3 end lies 4 residues beyond the end of the read and is filled in from the germline J gene. The chain carries TRBV13-1 and TRBJ2-7, with TRBD2 as a possible D gene (6 bases). The V end lost 2 bases, the J end lost 3 bases, and 12 bases lay between the germline ends. Looked up from germline, CDR1 is NSHNY and CDR2 is SYGAGN. The CDR3 sequence is 14 residues long. This CDR3 is CASSDAGLYYEQYF. The sequenced part of the CDR3 DNA is TGTGCCAGCAGTGACGCGGGACTTTACTAT.

Ten or more counts support this clone. Each gene name is a mouse one. The missing CDR3 end, 4 residues past where the read stops, is filled in from the germline J gene. The sample carries other DNA sequences with the same CDR3. V is TRBV31 and J is TRBJ1-1, with D possibly TRBD1 on 6 matching bases. Trimming removed 1 base at V and 1 base at J, with 7 bases between. The CDR3 spans 13 residues. Germline CDR1 reads GKSSPN; CDR2 reads SITVG. The covered CDR3 bases are TGTGCCTGGAGTCCGGGACAAAACACA. The encoded protein is CAWSPGQNT. The full CDR3 protein reads CAWSPGQNTEVFF.

In this sample, this clone turned up a few times. Here the gene names and germline are mouse. Read sequence stops 4 residues before the CDR3 end, and the germline J gene provides the missing end. This sequence joins TRBV13-3 and TRBJ1-2, with 9 bases identical to TRBD1. The CDR3 extends over 15 amino acids. CDR1 is NNHDY and CDR2 is SYVADS in the germline V gene. After removal of 3 bases from V and 4 bases from J, the junction contained 7 bases not matched to a gene. The CDR3 spells CASSGHRGRGSDYTF. The DNA read from the CDR3 is TGTGCCAGCAGTGGCCACAGGGGGCGAGGCTCC.

Comment on this clone: Genes and germline are mouse. The sequenced fragment ends 3 residues before the CDR3 boundary, so the rest is inferred from the germline J gene. This rearrangement joins TRBV13-3 to TRBJ1-6, with D tentatively TRBD1 (6 bases). TRBJ1-6 qualifies as an ORF whose function is uncertain. Deletions cut 5 bases from V and 7 bases from J, with 13 bases between. The germline V gene has CDR1 NNHDY and CDR2 SYVADS. The CDR3 runs 14 residues. CDR3 DNA (partial): TGTGCCAGCAGAGCCGACAGGCCCAATTCGCCC. Protein product: CASRADRPNSP. The full CDR3 reads CASRADRPNSPLYF.

This clone was seen a handful of times. Gene and germline names: mouse. The CDR3 end falls 4 residues outside the read, so it is completed with the germline J gene. At the DNA level, this CDR3 is encoded by other sequences in the same sample as well. The rearrangement joins TRBV5 to TRBJ2-3, with 10 bases aligning to TRBD1. CDR1 and CDR2 (germline): LGHNA, YNLKQL (reference sequence). The J segment lost 1 base and the V segment lost 4 bases, leaving 5 bases of the junction unmatched. This CDR3 has 16 residues. The CDR3 bases that were read are TGTGCCAGCAGCCCCCGGGACAGGGGAGGTGCAGAA. Translation gives CASSPRDRGGAE. The CDR3, in full, reads CASSPRDRGGAETLYF.